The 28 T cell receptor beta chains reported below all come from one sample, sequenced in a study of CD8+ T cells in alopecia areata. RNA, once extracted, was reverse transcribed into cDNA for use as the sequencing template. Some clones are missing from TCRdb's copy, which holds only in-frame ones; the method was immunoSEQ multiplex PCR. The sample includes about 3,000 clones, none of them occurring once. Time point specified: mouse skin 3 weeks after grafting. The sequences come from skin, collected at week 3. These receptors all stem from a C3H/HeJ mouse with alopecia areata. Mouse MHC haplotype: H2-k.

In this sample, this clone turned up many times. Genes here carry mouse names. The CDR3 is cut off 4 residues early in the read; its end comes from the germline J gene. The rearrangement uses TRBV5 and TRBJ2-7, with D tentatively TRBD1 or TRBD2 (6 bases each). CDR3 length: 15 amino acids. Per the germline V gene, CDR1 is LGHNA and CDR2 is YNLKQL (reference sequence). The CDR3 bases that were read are TGTGCCAGCAGCCAAGAGGGGGCGCTGCGATAT. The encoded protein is CASSQEGALRY. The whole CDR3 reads CASSQEGALRYEQYF.

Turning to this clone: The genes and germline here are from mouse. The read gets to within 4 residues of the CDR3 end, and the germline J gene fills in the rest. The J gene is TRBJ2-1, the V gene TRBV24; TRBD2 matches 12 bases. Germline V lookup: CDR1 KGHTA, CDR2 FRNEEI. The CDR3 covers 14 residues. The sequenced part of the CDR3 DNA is TGTGCCAGCAGCCGGGACTGGGGGGAGGCT. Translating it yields CASSRDWGEA. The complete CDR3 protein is CASSRDWGEAEQFF.

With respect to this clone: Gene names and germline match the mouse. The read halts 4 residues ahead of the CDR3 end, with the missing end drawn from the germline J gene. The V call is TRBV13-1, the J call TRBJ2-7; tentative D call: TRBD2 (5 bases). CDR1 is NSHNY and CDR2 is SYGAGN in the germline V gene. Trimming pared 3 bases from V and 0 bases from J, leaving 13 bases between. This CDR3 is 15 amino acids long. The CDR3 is CASSGPNWSSYEQYF. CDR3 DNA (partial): TGTGCCAGCAGTGGCCCGAACTGGAGCTCCTAT.

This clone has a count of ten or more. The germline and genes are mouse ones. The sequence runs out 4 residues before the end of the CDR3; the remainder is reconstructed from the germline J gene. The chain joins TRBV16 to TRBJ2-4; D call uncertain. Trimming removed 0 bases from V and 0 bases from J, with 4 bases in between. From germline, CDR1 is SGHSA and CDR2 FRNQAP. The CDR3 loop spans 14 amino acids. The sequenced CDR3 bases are TGTGCAAGCAGCTTAGATCCTAGTCAAAAC. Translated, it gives CASSLDPSQN. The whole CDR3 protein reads CASSLDPSQNTLYF.

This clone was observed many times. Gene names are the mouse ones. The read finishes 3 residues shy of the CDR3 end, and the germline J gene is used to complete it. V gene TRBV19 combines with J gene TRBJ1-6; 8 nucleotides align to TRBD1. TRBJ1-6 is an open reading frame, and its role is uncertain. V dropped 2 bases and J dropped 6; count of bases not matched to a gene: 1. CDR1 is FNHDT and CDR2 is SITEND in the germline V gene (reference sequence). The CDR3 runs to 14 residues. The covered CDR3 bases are TGTGCCAGCAGTATGGACAGGGTTAATTCGCCC. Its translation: CASSMDRVNSP. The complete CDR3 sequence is CASSMDRVNSPLYF.

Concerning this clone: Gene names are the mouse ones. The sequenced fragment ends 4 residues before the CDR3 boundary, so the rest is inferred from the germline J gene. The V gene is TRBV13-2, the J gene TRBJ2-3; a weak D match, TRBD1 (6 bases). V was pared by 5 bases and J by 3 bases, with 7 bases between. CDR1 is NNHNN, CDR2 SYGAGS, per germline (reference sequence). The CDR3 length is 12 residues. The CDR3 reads CASGGTAETLYF. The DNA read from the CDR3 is TGTGCCAGCGGGGGGACAGCAGAA.

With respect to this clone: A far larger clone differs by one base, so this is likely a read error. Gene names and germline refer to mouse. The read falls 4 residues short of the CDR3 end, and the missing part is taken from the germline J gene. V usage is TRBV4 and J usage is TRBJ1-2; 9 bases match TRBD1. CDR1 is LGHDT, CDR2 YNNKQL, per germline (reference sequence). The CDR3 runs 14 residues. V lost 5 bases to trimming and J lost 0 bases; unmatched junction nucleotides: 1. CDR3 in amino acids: CASSRDRANSDYTF. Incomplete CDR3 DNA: TGTGCCAGCAGCCGGGACAGGGCAAACTCC.

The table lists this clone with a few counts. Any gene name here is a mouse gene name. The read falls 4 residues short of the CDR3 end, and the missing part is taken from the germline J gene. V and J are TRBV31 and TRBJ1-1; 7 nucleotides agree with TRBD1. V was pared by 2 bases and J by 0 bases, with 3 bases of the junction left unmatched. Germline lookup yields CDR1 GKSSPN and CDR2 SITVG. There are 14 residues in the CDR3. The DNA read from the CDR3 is TGTGCCTGGAGTACTGACAGGGCAAACACA. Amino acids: CAWSTDRANT. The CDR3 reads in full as CAWSTDRANTEVFF.

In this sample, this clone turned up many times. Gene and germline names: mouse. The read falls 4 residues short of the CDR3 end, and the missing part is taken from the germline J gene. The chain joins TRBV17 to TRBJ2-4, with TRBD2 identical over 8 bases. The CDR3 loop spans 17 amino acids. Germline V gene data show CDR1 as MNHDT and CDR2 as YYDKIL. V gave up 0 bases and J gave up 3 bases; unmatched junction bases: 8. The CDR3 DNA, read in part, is TGTGCTAGCAGTAGAGATTGGGGGGGGCGCGGGCAAAAC. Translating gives CASSRDWGGRGQN. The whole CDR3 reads CASSRDWGGRGQNTLYF.

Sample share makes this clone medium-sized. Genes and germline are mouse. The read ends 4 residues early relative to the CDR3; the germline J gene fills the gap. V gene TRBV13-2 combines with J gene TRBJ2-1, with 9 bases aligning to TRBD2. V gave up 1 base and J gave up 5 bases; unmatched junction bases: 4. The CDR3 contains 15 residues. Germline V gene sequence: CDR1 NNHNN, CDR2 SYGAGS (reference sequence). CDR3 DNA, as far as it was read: TGTGCCAGCGGTGATAATGGGGGGGCGGATGCT. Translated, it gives CASGDNGGADA. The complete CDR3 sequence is CASGDNGGADAEQFF.

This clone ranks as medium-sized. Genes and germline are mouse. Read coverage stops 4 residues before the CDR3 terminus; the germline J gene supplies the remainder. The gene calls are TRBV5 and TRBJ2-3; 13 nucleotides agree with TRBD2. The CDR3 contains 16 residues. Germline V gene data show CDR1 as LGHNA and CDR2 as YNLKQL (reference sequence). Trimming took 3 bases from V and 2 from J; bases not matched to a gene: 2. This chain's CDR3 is CASSQDWGGDAETLYF. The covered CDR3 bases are TGTGCCAGCAGCCAGGACTGGGGGGGCGATGCAGAA.

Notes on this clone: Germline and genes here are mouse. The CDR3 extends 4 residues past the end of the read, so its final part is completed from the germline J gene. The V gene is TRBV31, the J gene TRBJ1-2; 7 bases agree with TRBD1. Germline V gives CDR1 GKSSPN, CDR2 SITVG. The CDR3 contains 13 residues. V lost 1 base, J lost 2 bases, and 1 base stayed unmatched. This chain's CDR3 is CAWSPTGNSDYTF. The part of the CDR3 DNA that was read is TGTGCCTGGAGTCCGACAGGGAACTCC.

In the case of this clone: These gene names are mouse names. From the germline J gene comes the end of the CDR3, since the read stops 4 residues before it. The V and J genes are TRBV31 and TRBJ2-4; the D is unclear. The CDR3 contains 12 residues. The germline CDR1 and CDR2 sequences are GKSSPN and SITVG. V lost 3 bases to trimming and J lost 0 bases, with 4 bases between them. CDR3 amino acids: CAWSSSQNTLYF. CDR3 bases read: TGTGCCTGGAGCAGTAGTCAAAAC.

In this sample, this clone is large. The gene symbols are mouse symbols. This CDR3 reads CASSPDTANSDYTF. CDR3 DNA, as far as it was read: TGTGCCAGCAGTCCGGACACAGCAAACTCC. The rearrangement joins TRBV19 to TRBJ1-2; D is perhaps TRBD1 (5 bases). The read terminates 4 residues ahead of where the CDR3 ends, so the germline J gene completes it. In germline, CDR1 is FNHDT, CDR2 SITEND (reference sequence). The CDR3 length is 14 residues. Trimming shortened V by 4 bases and J by 0 bases, and 10 bases separated the two germline ends.

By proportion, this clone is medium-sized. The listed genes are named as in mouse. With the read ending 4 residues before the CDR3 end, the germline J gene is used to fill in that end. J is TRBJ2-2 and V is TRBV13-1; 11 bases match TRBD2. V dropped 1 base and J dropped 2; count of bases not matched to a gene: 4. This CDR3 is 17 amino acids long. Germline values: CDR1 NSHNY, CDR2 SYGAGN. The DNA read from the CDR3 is TGTGCCAGCAGTGATCTACTGGGGGGGCGCAACACCGGG. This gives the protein CASSDLLGGRNTG. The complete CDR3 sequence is CASSDLLGGRNTGQLYF.

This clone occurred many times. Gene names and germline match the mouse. The CDR3 protein is CASSLAWDEQYF. The part of the CDR3 DNA that was read is TGTGCCAGCTCTCTCGCCTGGGAT. The rearrangement links TRBV12-2 to TRBJ2-7; the D gene is possibly TRBD2 (5 bases). The read ends 4 residues before the CDR3 terminus; that terminus is restored from the germline J gene. There are 12 residues in the CDR3. Germline V gives CDR1 SGHLS, CDR2 HYDKME.

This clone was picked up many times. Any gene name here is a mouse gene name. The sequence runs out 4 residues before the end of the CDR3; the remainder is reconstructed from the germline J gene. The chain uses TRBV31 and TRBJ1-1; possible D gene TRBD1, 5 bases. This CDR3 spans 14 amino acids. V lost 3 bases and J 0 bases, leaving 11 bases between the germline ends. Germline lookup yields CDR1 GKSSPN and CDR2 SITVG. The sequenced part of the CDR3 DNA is TGTGCCTGGAGCCACGACAGAGCAAACACA. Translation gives CAWSHDRANT. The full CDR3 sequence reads CAWSHDRANTEVFF.

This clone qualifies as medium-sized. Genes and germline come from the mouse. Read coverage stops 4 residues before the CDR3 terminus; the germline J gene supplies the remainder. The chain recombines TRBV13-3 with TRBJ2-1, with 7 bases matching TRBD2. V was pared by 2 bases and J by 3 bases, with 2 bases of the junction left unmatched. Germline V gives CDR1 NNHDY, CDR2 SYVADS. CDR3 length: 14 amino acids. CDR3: CASSDWGIYAEQFF. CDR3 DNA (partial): TGTGCCAGCAGTGACTGGGGGATCTATGCT.

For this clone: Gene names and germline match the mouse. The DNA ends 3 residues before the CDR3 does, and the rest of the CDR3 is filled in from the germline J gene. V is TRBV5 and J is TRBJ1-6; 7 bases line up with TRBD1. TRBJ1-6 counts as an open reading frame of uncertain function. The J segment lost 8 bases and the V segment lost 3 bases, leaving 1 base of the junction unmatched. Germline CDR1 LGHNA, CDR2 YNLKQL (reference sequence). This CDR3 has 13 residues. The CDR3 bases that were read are TGTGCCAGCAGCCACACAGGGGATTCGCCC. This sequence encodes CASSHTGDSP. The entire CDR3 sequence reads CASSHTGDSPLYF.

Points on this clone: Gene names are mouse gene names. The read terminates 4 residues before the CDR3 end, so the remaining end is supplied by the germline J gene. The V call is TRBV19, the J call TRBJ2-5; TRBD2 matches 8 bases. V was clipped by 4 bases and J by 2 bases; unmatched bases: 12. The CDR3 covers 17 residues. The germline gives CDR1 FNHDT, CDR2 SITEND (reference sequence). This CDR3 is CASSRFLLGASQDTQYF. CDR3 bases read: TGTGCCAGCAGTCGTTTTTTACTGGGGGCCTCCCAAGAC.

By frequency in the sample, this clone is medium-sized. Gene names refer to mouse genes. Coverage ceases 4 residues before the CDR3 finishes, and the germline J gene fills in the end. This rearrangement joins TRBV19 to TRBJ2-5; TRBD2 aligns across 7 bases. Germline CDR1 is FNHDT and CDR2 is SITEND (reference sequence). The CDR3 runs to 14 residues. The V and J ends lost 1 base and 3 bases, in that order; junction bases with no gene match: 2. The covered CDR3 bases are TGTGCCAGCAGTATACCCTGGGGGCAAGAC. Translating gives CASSIPWGQD. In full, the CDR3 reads CASSIPWGQDTQYF. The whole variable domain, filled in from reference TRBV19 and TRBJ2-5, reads GGIITQTPKFLIGQEGQKLTLKCQQNFNHDTMYWYRQDSGKGLRLIYYSITENDLQKGDLSEGYDASREKKSSFSLTVTSAQKNEMAVFLCASSIPWGQDTQYFGPGTRLLVL.

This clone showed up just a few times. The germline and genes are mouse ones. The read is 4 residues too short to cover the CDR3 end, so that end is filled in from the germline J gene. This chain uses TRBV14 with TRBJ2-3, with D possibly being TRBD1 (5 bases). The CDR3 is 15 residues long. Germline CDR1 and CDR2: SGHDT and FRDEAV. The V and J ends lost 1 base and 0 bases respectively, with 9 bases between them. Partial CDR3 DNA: TGTGCCAGCAGTTTCGAGGGGTCTAGTGCAGAA. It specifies CASSFEGSSAE. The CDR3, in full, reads CASSFEGSSAETLYF.

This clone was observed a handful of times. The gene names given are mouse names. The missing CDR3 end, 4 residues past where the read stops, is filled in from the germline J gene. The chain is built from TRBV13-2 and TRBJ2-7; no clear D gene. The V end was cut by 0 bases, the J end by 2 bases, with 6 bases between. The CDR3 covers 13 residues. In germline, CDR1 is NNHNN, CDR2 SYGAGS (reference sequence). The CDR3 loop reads CASGDADTYEQYF. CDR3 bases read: TGTGCCAGCGGTGATGCAGACACCTAT.

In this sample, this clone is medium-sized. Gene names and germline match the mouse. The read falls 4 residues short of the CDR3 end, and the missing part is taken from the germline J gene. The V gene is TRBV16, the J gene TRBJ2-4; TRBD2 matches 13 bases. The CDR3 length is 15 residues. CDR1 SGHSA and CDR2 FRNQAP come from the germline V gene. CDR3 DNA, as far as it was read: TGTGCAAGCAGCCCCGGGACTGGGGGGGAAAAC. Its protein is CASSPGTGGEN. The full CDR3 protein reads CASSPGTGGENTLYF.

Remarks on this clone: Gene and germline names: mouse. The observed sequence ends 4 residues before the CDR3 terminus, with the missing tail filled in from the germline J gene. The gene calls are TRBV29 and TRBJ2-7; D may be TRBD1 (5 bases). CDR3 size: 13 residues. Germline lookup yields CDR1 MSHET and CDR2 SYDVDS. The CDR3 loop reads CASSFLTDYEQYF. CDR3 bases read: TGTGCTAGCAGTTTCCTGACAGATTAT.

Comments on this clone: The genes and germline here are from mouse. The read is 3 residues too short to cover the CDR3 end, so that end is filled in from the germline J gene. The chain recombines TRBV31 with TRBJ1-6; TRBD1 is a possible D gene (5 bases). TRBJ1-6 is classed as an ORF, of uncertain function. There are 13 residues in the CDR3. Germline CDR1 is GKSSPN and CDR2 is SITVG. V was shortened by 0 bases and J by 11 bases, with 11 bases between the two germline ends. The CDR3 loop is CAWSLERGAPLYF. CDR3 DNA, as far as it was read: TGTGCCTGGAGTCTAGAGAGGGGTGCGCCC.

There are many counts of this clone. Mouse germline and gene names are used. CDR3 sequence: CASGVPTGDGQLYF. The DNA read from the CDR3 is TGTGCCAGCGGTGTCCCGACTGGGGACGGG. The chain has TRBV13-2 and TRBJ2-2; 8 bases are shared with TRBD2. The read stops 4 residues short of the end of the CDR3; the missing end is completed from the germline J gene. Germline-derived CDR1 and CDR2 are NNHNN and SYGAGS (reference sequence). The length of the CDR3 is 14 residues.

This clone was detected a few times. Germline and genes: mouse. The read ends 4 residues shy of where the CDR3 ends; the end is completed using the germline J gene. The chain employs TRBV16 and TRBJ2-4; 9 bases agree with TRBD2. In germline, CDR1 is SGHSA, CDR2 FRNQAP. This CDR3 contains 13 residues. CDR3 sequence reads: CASSRTGVNTLYF. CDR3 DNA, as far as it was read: TGTGCAAGCAGCCGGACTGGGGTAAAC.